A selection of T cell receptor beta chains follows, all from one sample in a study of CD8+ T cells in alopecia areata. Libraries were prepared by immunoSEQ multiplex PCR; TCRdb keeps only in-frame clonotypes and omits some of them. Among some 220,000 clones listed, more than 45% were seen once. The source material was CD4+ T cells sorted from blood, sampled at week 4, from a patient treated with tofacitinib. These receptor sequences come from a human donor with alopecia areata. Both conserved end residues are part of each CDR3. The D gene is left open where the match is weak. The size of a clone is reported for some rows only, either as once, few or many, or as a class for expanded clones.

j_call v_call d_call clone_size cdr3_aa cdr3_nt
TRBJ2-2 TRBV27 NA NA CASKTRGAGELFF TGTGCCAGCAAGACCCGCGGGGCCGGGGAGCTGTTTTTT
TRBJ2-3 TRBV5-1 TRBD2 NA CASSLASGGPDTQYF TGCGCCAGCAGCTTGGCTAGCGGGGGCCCTGATACGCAGTATTTT
TRBJ1-4 TRBV29-1 TRBD1 few CSAWTGQGEKLFF TGCAGCGCCTGGACAGGGCAAGGGGAAAAACTGTTTTTT
TRBJ1-3 TRBV29-1 NA NA CSVEDPSGGSGNTIYF TGCAGCGTTGAAGATCCATCCGGGGGCTCTGGAAACACCATATATTTT
TRBJ2-7 TRBV28 TRBD1 NA CASSSGTGGEQYF TGTGCCAGCAGTTCTGGGACAGGGGGCGAGCAGTACTTC
TRBJ2-4 TRBV9 NA NA CASSEGLLAKNIQYF TGTGCCAGCAGCGAAGGCTTACTAGCCAAAAACATTCAGTACTTC
TRBJ2-7 TRBV4-3 NA NA CASSLGLSGSEQYF TGCGCCAGCAGCCTAGGACTAAGCGGCTCCGAGCAGTACTTC
TRBJ2-2 TRBV29-1 TRBD1 NA CSGQQGGTGELFF TGCAGCGGCCAACAGGGGGGTACCGGGGAGCTGTTTTTT
TRBJ2-7 TRBV7-2 TRBD1 once CASSFGTANYEQYF TGTGCCAGCAGCTTCGGGACAGCCAACTACGAGCAGTACTTC
TRBJ1-1 TRBV29-1 NA once CSVQGRANTEAFF TGCAGCGTTCAGGGTCGGGCGAACACTGAAGCTTTCTTT
TRBJ1-1 TRBV30 NA NA CAWSLGLLPAEAFF TGTGCCTGGAGTTTGGGGCTCCTTCCCGCTGAAGCTTTCTTT